Presented here are 30 T cell receptor beta chains from one specimen sequenced in a study of control samples from healthy donors and cancer patients. Measured with immunoSEQ multiplex PCR; TCRdb has only the in-frame clones, and not every one. The top ten hold 1.7% of the sample, which has tens of thousands of clones, around 90% seen once. The sequenced sample consisted of PBMCs. Receptors were obtained from a man aged 35-49 years with colorectal cancer.

The V gene is TRBV11-2, the J gene TRBJ1-5; the D gene is possibly TRBD1 (5 bases). The CDR3 covers 13 residues. Germline-derived CDR1 and CDR2 are SGHAT and FQNNGV. V was cut by 0 bases and J by 11 bases, with 11 bases left in between. The CDR3, as DNA: TGTGCCAGCAGCTTAGAAACGGGGGGAGCCCAGCATTTT. As protein: CASSLETGGAQHF.

Comments on this clone: Different DNA sequences within this sample yield the same CDR3. This rearrangement joins TRBV19 to TRBJ2-7, with D possibly being TRBD1 (5 bases). CDR1 is LNHDA, CDR2 SQIVND, per germline (reference sequence). This CDR3 has 15 amino acids. V was trimmed by 1 base and J by 4 bases, leaving 14 bases between them. The CDR3 DNA follows: TGTGCCAGTAGTATAGCAAGTGAAAGGGGTTACGAGCAGTACTTC. Translating it yields CASSIASERGYEQYF.

The CDR3 spells CASSLQGSSYEQYF. In nucleotides, the CDR3 is TGTGCCAGCAGCCTACAGGGGAGCTCCTACGAGCAGTACTTC. V usage is TRBV11-2 and J usage is TRBJ2-7; 7 bases are a match to TRBD1. The V and J ends lost 5 bases and 0 bases, in that order; junction bases with no gene match: 4. Germline V lookup: CDR1 SGHAT, CDR2 FQNNGV. There are 14 residues in the CDR3.

This clone came up once. The genes are TRBV6-6 and TRBJ2-1, with 8 bases aligning to TRBD2. CDR3 length: 16 amino acids. V shed 2 bases, J shed 7 bases, and the junction held 10 bases outside the gene matches. CDR1 is MNHNY, CDR2 SVGAGI, per germline (reference sequence). CDR3 region: CASSYRTGGPKNEQFF. Here the CDR3 DNA reads TGTGCCAGCAGTTACCGGACGGGGGGGCCGAAAAATGAGCAGTTCTTC.

The rearrangement uses TRBV6-5 and TRBJ1-1; no clear D gene. Germline V lookup: CDR1 MNHEY, CDR2 SVGAGI. The CDR3 contains 14 residues. Deletions cut 5 bases from V and 1 base from J, with 11 bases between. CDR3 bases: TGTGCCAGCAGTAAGGCCGACCCGAACACTGAAGCTTTCTTT. Translation gives CASSKADPNTEAFF.

This clone was observed once. This chain uses TRBV6-1 with TRBJ1-2; possible D gene TRBD1, 6 bases. Trimming left V 1 base short and J 7 bases short, with 10 bases between. There are 13 residues in the CDR3. Germline-derived CDR1 and CDR2 are MNHNS and SASEGT. CDR3 in DNA: TGTGCCAGCAGTGAAGTAGCAGGGGTTGGCTACACCTTC. Translated, it gives CASSEVAGVGYTF.

The DNA of the CDR3 is TGTGCCAGTAGTACGACAGGGGAGCTAGCCAAAAACATTCAGTACTTC. This codes for CASSTTGELAKNIQYF. The V and J genes are TRBV19 and TRBJ2-4; 8 bases are shared with TRBD1. After removal of 4 bases from V and 0 bases from J, the junction contained 5 bases not matched to a gene. The CDR3 has 16 amino acids. Germline CDR1 reads LNHDA; CDR2 reads SQIVND (reference sequence).

The rearrangement uses TRBV19 and TRBJ1-5, with 11 nucleotides matching TRBD1. CDR1 LNHDA and CDR2 SQIVND come from the germline V gene (reference sequence). V shed 1 base and J 5 bases; nucleotides not matched to a gene: 7. The CDR3 extends over 17 amino acids. The CDR3 loop reads CASSIGTDRGRDQPQHF. The CDR3 DNA follows: TGTGCCAGTAGTATAGGGACGGACAGGGGGCGCGATCAGCCCCAGCATTTT.

V gene TRBV7-3 combines with J gene TRBJ2-3, with a possible D match to TRBD1 (5 bases). The CDR3 extends over 16 amino acids. V lost 1 base and J 1 base, leaving 12 bases between the germline ends. Germline V gene sequence: CDR1 SGHTA, CDR2 FQGTGA. CDR3 sequence (DNA): TGTGCCAGCAGCTTAAAGGGGTTCACAGGCACAGATACGCAGTATTTT. As protein: CASSLKGFTGTDTQYF.

The rearrangement links TRBV3-1 (or the pseudogene TRBV3-2) to TRBJ2-5; the D gene could be TRBD1 or TRBD2 (6 bases each). The V end was cut by 3 bases, the J end by 5 bases, with 13 bases between. CDR3 length: 14 residues. Per germline, CDR1 LGHDT and CDR2 YNNKEL (reference sequence). The CDR3 nucleotides read TGTGCCAGCAGCCAGAGGGGGGCCAGGGAGACCCAGTACTTC. Protein: CASSQRGARETQYF.

V gene TRBV7-9 combines with J gene TRBJ1-4, with 10 nucleotides matching TRBD1. Germline V gene data show CDR1 as SEHNR and CDR2 as FQNEAQ (reference sequence). The CDR3 contains 17 residues. The ends lost 5 bases at V and 3 bases at J; junction bases unmatched: 9. CDR3 bases: TGTGCCAGCAGCCTCCGGACAGGGGGTAGGGCTAATGAAAAACTGTTTTTT. Translated, it gives CASSLRTGGRANEKLFF.

V gene TRBV3-1 (or the pseudogene TRBV3-2) combines with J gene TRBJ1-5, with 9 bases fitting TRBD1. The V gene end was trimmed by 4 bases and the J gene end by 6 bases; junction bases not matched to a gene: 7. CDR1 and CDR2 (germline): LGHDT, YNNKEL (reference sequence). CDR3 length: 15 amino acids. Written as DNA, the CDR3 is TGTGCCAGCAGCCTGAAACAGGGGGCCCGTCAGCCCCAGCATTTT. It encodes CASSLKQGARQPQHF.

The CDR3, as DNA: TGTGCCAGCTTGGACGGGGGGATGCGGGATACGCAGTATTTT. Protein product: CASLDGGMRDTQYF. The J gene is TRBJ2-3, the V gene TRBV5-4; 7 nucleotides match TRBD2. The CDR3 loop spans 14 amino acids. Per the germline V gene, CDR1 is SGHNT and CDR2 is YYREEE (reference sequence). J gave up 6 bases and V 7 bases, and 11 bases lay outside the gene matches. The complete variable domain, with remaining parts taken from reference TRBV5-4 and TRBJ2-3, reads ETGVTQSPTHLIKTRGQQVTLRCSSQSGHNTVSWYQQALGQGPQFIFQYYREEENGRGNFPPRFSGLQFPNYSSELNVNALELDDSALYLCASLDGGMRDTQYFGPGTRLTVL.

The genes are TRBV19 and TRBJ2-1, with 12 bases lining up with TRBD2. The CDR3 is 17 amino acids. From germline, CDR1 is LNHDA and CDR2 SQIVND (reference sequence). After removal of 4 bases from V and 5 bases from J, the junction contained 9 bases not matched to a gene. This chain's CDR3 is CASSTNTLAGGNNEQFF. CDR3 sequence (DNA): TGTGCCAGTAGTACCAACACCCTAGCGGGGGGGAACAATGAGCAGTTCTTC. The full variable domain, rest sourced from reference TRBV19 and TRBJ2-1, is DGGITQSPKYLFRKEGQNVTLSCEQNLNHDAMYWYRQDPGQGLRLIYYSQIVNDFQKGDIAEGYSVSREKKESFPLTVTSAQKNPTAFYLCASSTNTLAGGNNEQFFGPGTRLTVL.

The chain has TRBV5-1 and TRBJ2-7; D ambiguous. Germline V gene sequence: CDR1 SGHRS, CDR2 YFSETQ. This CDR3 has 13 residues. Trimming cost V 4 bases and J 0 bases, with 8 bases left between them. The CDR3 DNA sequence: TGCGCCAGCAGCCAAGACACCTCCTACGAGCAGTACTTC. Protein: CASSQDTSYEQYF.

The chain links TRBV6-1 to TRBJ1-5; 8 bases match TRBD1. The ends lost 0 bases at V and 3 bases at J; junction bases unmatched: 16. Germline V CDR1 and CDR2: MNHNS, SASEGT. The CDR3 is made up of 20 amino acids. The CDR3 region has the DNA TGTGCCAGCAGTGAAGCACGGGGAAGCAGGGACAGGCTTCTCAATCAGCCCCAGCATTTT. It encodes CASSEARGSRDRLLNQPQHF.

V usage is TRBV18 and J usage is TRBJ2-2, with D perhaps matching TRBD1 (6 bases). The CDR3 loop spans 13 amino acids. Germline-derived CDR1 and CDR2 are KGHSH and LQKENI. The V end lost 5 bases, the J end lost 6 bases, and 10 bases lay between the germline ends. The CDR3 sequence: CASSSQGSGELFF. The CDR3 coding sequence is TGTGCCAGCTCATCGCAGGGGTCCGGGGAGCTGTTTTTT.

The chain has TRBV19 and TRBJ1-3; D possibly corresponds to TRBD1 (5 bases). The CDR3 is 15 residues long. The germline CDR1 and CDR2 sequences are LNHDA and SQIVND (reference sequence). V was pared by 0 bases and J by 4 bases, with 10 bases between. CDR3 residues: CASSIESGLGNTIYF. The DNA for the CDR3 is TGTGCCAGTAGTATAGAATCGGGGCTCGGAAACACCATATATTTT. The full variable domain, with the rest looked up from reference TRBV19 and TRBJ1-3, is DGGITQSPKYLFRKEGQNVTLSCEQNLNHDAMYWYRQDPGQGLRLIYYSQIVNDFQKGDIAEGYSVSREKKESFPLTVTSAQKNPTAFYLCASSIESGLGNTIYFGEGSWLTVV.

Only one count was recorded for this clone. CDR3 loop: CASSSQGADSFYEQYF. CDR3 in DNA: TGTGCCAGCAGCTCACAGGGGGCGGACTCCTTCTACGAGCAGTACTTC. The V call is TRBV13, the J call TRBJ2-7; 9 nucleotides line up with TRBD1. The CDR3 has 16 amino acids. V lost 4 bases and J lost 3; bases outside the gene matches: 10. Germline values: CDR1 PRHDT, CDR2 FYEKMQ (reference sequence).

In nucleotides, the CDR3 is TGTGCCAGTTCCCGACAGACTACCGGCACAGATACGCAGTATTTT. It specifies CASSRQTTGTDTQYF. The chain uses TRBV19 and TRBJ2-3; TRBD1 or TRBD2 may be the D gene (5 bases each). This CDR3 has 15 residues. Germline lookup yields CDR1 LNHDA and CDR2 SQIVND (reference sequence). V was trimmed by 8 bases and J by 1 base, leaving 16 bases between them.

The genes are TRBV5-1 and TRBJ1-1, with 9 positions matching TRBD1. The V and J ends lost 5 bases and 5 bases, in that order; junction bases with no gene match: 7. Germline V lookup: CDR1 SGHRS, CDR2 YFSETQ. The CDR3 contains 14 residues. This CDR3 is CASRLDRGWTEAFF. The CDR3 region has the DNA TGCGCCAGCAGGCTGGACAGGGGTTGGACTGAAGCTTTCTTT. The variable domain in full, completed from reference TRBV5-1 and TRBJ1-1, reads KAGVTQTPRYLIKTRGQQVTLSCSPISGHRSVSWYQQTPGQGLQFLFEYFSETQRNKGNFPGRFSGRQFSNSRSEMNVSTLELGDSALYLCASRLDRGWTEAFFGQGTRLTVV.

This clone was recorded once. V is TRBV7-3 and J is TRBJ2-7, with D possibly TRBD1 on 5 matching bases. Germline V CDR1 and CDR2: SGHTA, FQGTGA. This CDR3 region has 13 residues. V was cut by 5 bases and J by 5 bases, with 13 bases left in between. CDR3 in amino acids: CASSLTGSHEQYF. CDR3 nucleotides: TGTGCCAGCAGCCTTACAGGTTCCCACGAGCAGTACTTC.

V usage is TRBV6-5 and J usage is TRBJ2-4; D is perhaps TRBD1 or TRBD2 (6 bases each). The V gene lost 7 bases and the J gene lost 0 bases, with 13 bases spanning the gap. Germline V lookup: CDR1 MNHEY, CDR2 SVGAGI. The CDR3 is made up of 15 amino acids. The CDR3 DNA reads TGTGCCAGCACGGGGGCCGAACTAGCCAAAAACATTCAGTACTTC. Translating it yields CASTGAELAKNIQYF.

The chain uses TRBV27 and TRBJ1-4; 10 nucleotides match TRBD1. CDR1 MNHEY and CDR2 SMNVEV come from the germline V gene (reference sequence). With V trimmed by 5 bases and J by 0 bases, 9 bases remained unmatched. There are 18 residues in the CDR3. The CDR3 coding sequence is TGTGCCAGCAGTCCTCAGGCCGGGACAGGGGCAACTAATGAAAAACTGTTTTTT. Translated, it gives CASSPQAGTGATNEKLFF.

The V and J genes are TRBV2 and TRBJ2-6; weak D call: TRBD1 (6 bases). Germline CDR1 is SNHLY and CDR2 is FYNNEI. The CDR3 sequence is 19 residues long. Trimming removed 6 bases at V and 0 bases at J, with 21 bases between. This chain's CDR3 is CASRVDRSWRPSGANVLTF. CDR3 nucleotides: TGTGCCAGCAGGGTTGACAGGAGTTGGCGACCCTCTGGGGCCAACGTCCTGACTTTC.

Notes on this clone: Being one base from a much bigger clone, this may be a read error. The sample holds other DNA sequences that translate to the same CDR3. The genes are TRBV6-1 and TRBJ1-3, with a possible D match to TRBD1 (5 bases). V lost 3 bases, J lost 1 base, and 7 bases lay in between. Germline CDR1 MNHNS, CDR2 SASEGT. The CDR3 has 14 residues. CDR3 residues: CASSDGASGNTIYF. CDR3 DNA: TGTGCCAGCAGTGATGGGGCGTCTGGAAACACCATATATTTT.

J is TRBJ1-5 and V is TRBV6-7; 10 bases fit TRBD1. TRBV6-7 is labeled an ORF, and its function is uncertain. CDR3 length: 14 residues. With 7 bases clipped from V and 6 bases from J, the junction kept 6 bases outside the gene matches. The CDR3 protein is CASIEDRGCQPQHF. CDR3 in DNA: TGTGCCAGCATCGAGGACAGGGGGTGTCAGCCCCAGCATTTT.

The chain links TRBV7-3 to TRBJ2-3, with unresolved D. The CDR3 has 13 residues. CDR1 is SGHTA, CDR2 FQGTGA, per germline. Between the trimmed V and J ends, which lost 0 bases and 4 bases, there was a span of 5 bases. As DNA, the CDR3 is TGTGCCAGCAGCTTAACTCCGCCAGATACGCAGTATTTT. Amino acids: CASSLTPPDTQYF.

This sequence joins TRBV7-3 and TRBJ1-2; D is perhaps TRBD1 (6 bases). Trimming stripped 3 bases from V and 1 base from J, with 12 bases between. This CDR3 has 15 residues. From germline, CDR1 is SGHTA and CDR2 FQGTGA. Written as DNA, the CDR3 is TGTGCCAGCAGCTTTGGGGGGGCTGGTAACTATGGCTACACCTTC. It yields the protein CASSFGGAGNYGYTF.

The gene calls are TRBV4-2 and TRBJ2-3, with D perhaps matching TRBD2 (6 bases). V was clipped by 6 bases and J by 2 bases, with 15 bases between them. Germline loops: CDR1 LGHNA, CDR2 YNFKEQ. The CDR3 is 15 amino acids. The CDR3 DNA is TGTGCCAGCAGGGCGGGACTCAGCCTCACAGATACGCAGTATTTT. Translating gives CASRAGLSLTDTQYF.